Listed below are T cell receptor beta chains from one sample, sequenced in a study of PD-L1 blockade in urothelial cancer. Profiled with immunoSEQ multiplex PCR; TCRdb holds only in-frame clones, not every one. The sample has 40,000 or so clones, 81% seen once. The material sequenced was PBMCs, taken around atezolizumab (anti-PD-L1) treatment. The receptors were sampled from a man aged 70 or older with urothelial cancer. The CDR3 runs from the conserved cysteine through the conserved F or W. Fields, in order: J gene, V gene, clone size, D gene, CDR3 DNA, CDR3 protein. D genes are given only for firm matches. Rows give clone size only sometimes, using once, few, many, or a class for an expanded clone.

TRBJ2-7 TRBV5-1 - - TGCGCCAGCAGTCTTTCTACGGGAAGCTCCTACGAGCAGTACTTC CASSLSTGSSYEQYF
TRBJ2-7 TRBV4-2 - - TGTGCCAGCAGCCAAGAGGTGCTAGCCGGCGAGCAGTACTTC CASSQEVLAGEQYF
TRBJ2-1 TRBV6-5 - - TGTGCCAGCAGCCCCCAAAGGAGGGCTTACAATGAGCAGTTCTTC CASSPQRRAYNEQFF
TRBJ2-7 TRBV7-2 - - TGTGCCAGCAGCTTAGGGCAGGTATCCTACGAGCAGTACTTC CASSLGQVSYEQYF
TRBJ2-3 TRBV29-1 - - TGCAGCGTCCGTTGGGGCCAAAGCACAGATACGCAGTATTTT CSVRWGQSTDTQYF
TRBJ2-2 TRBV5-4 - TRBD1 TGTGCCAGCAGCTCAGGACAGGGGTTCACCGGGGAGCTGTTTTTT CASSSGQGFTGELFF
TRBJ1-2 TRBV4-1 few TRBD1 TGCGCCAGCAGCCAAGCAGGGGGGCACGGCTACACCTTC CASSQAGGHGYTF
TRBJ1-5 TRBV2 - - TGTGCCAGCAACAGGGACACCAATCAGCCCCAGCATTTT CASNRDTNQPQHF
TRBJ1-4 TRBV27 - - TGTGCCAGCAGTTTGAAAGGGGGTGGGACAACTAATGAAAAACTGTTTTTT CASSLKGGGTTNEKLFF
TRBJ2-7 TRBV28 - - TGTGCCAGCACCCTGGGGCGCGAGCAGTACTTC CASTLGREQYF
TRBJ2-3 TRBV28 - - TGTGCCAGCAGTTTACTCGGGGATACGCAGTATTTT CASSLLGDTQYF
TRBJ2-5 TRBV11-2 - TRBD1 TGTGCCAGCAGCCCGTGGGACAGGGGGCGGGAGACCCAGTACTTC CASSPWDRGRETQYF
TRBJ2-3 TRBV28 few TRBD2 TGTGCCAGCAGTCCCTTTATATCGGATCTAGCGGGAGTCAAGACAGATACGCAGTATTTT CASSPFISDLAGVKTDTQYF
TRBJ2-1 TRBV29-1 - - TGCAGCGTTGACGGGAGTGGTTTATCGAATGAGCAGTTCTTC CSVDGSGLSNEQFF
TRBJ2-1 TRBV5-6 - - TGTGCCAGCAGCTTGCGGGGGGCCGTCTACAATGAGCAGTTCTTC CASSLRGAVYNEQFF
TRBJ2-1 TRBV29-1 - TRBD2 TGCAGCGTAGTACTAGCGGGAGGAACAGGCGAGCAGTTCTTC CSVVLAGGTGEQFF